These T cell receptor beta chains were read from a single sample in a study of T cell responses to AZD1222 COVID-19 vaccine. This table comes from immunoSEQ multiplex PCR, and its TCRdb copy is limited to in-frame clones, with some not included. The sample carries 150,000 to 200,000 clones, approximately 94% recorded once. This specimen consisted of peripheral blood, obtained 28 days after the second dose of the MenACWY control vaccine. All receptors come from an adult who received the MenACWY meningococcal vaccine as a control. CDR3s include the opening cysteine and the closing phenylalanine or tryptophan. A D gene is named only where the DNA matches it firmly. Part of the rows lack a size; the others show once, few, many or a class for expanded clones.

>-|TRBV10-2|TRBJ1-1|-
TGCGCCAGCAGTGAGTCGATTGGGGGGATGACTGAAGCTTTCTTT
CASSESIGGMTEAFF
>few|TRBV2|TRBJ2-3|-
TGTGCCAGCAGTGCATTGTCGACAGGAGGTATCGGAGATACGCAGTATTTT
CASSALSTGGIGDTQYF
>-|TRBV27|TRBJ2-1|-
TGTGCCAGCAGTTCAAGGAATGAGCAGTTCTTC
CASSSRNEQFF
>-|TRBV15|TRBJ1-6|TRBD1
TGTGCCACCAGCAGAGATCTGACAGGGCTAGTTTCACCCCTCCACTTT
CATSRDLTGLVSPLHF
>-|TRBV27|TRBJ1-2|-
TGTGCCAGCAGTTTGGGAGGACAGAGAAACTATGGCTACACCTTC
CASSLGGQRNYGYTF
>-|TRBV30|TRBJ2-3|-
TGTGCCTGGAGTGTAAAAGCAGATACGCAGTATTTT
CAWSVKADTQYF
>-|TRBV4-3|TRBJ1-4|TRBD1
TGCGCCAGCAGCCACATCCCAGGGGGCGCGTCTAATGAAAAACTGTTTTTT
CASSHIPGGASNEKLFF
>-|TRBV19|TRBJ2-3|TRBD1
TGTGCCACTAAGGACAGGGGGATAAGCACAGATACGCAGTATTTT
CATKDRGISTDTQYF
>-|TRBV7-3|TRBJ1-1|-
TGTGCCAGCAGCCCCTCGGACAGGAACACTGAAGCTTTCTTT
CASSPSDRNTEAFF
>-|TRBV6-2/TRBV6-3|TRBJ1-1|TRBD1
TGTGCCAGCAGTTACGCGGGCAGGGGGCGAGAAGCTTTCTTT
CASSYAGRGREAFF
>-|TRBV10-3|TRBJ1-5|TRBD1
TGTGCCATCAGTGTAGACAGGGTCGGTCAGCCCCAGCATTTT
CAISVDRVGQPQHF
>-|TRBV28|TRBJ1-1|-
TGTGCCAGCAGCTCCAGGCACAGGAACACTGAAGCTTTCTTT
CASSSRHRNTEAFF
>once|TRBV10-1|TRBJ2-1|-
TGCGCCAGCAGCCCGGGGTGGAATGAGCAGTTCTTC
CASSPGWNEQFF
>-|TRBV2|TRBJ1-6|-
TGTGCCAGCAGACAGGACCGCTTCGATAATTCACCCCTCCACTTT
CASRQDRFDNSPLHF
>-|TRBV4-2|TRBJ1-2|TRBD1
TGTGCCAGCAGCCGTATCGGGACAGAACATGGCTACACCTTC
CASSRIGTEHGYTF
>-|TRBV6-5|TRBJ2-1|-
TGTGCCAGCAACGCCAGACTCTACAATGAGCAGTTCTTC
CASNARLYNEQFF
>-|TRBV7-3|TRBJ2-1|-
TGTGCCAGCAGCTTATCTAGTGTGACCTACAATGAGCAGTTCTTC
CASSLSSVTYNEQFF
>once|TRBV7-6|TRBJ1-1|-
TGTGCCAGCAGCCGGGCCGTGAACACTGAAGCTTTCTTT
CASSRAVNTEAFF
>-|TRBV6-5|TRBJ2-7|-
TGTGCCAGCAGAAGATCCGGGACGGAGGCCTACGAGCAGTACTTC
CASRRSGTEAYEQYF
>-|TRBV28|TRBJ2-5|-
TGTGCCATCATGAGAGGGGGACAAGAGACCCAGTACTTC
CAIMRGGQETQYF
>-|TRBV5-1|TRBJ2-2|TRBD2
TGCGCCAGCAGCTTTGGGACTAGCGGGGATCTCGCGAACACCGGGGAGCTGTTTTTT
CASSFGTSGDLANTGELFF
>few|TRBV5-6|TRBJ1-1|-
TGTGCCAGCAGCCGAACCGGCAACACTGAAGCTTTCTTT
CASSRTGNTEAFF
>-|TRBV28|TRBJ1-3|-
TGTGCCAGCAGAACAGGGTCAGGAAACACCATATATTTT
CASRTGSGNTIYF
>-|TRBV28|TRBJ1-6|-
TGTGCCAGCAGTTTGGATTTCCGAAGCTCCTATAATTCACCCCTCCACTTT
CASSLDFRSSYNSPLHF
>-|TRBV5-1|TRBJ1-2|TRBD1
TGCGCCAGCAGCCCCGACAGGGAATGGGATGGCTACACCTTC
CASSPDREWDGYTF
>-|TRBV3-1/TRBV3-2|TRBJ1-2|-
TGTGCCAGCAGCCACCTATCGGACCGACTCTATGGCTACACCTTC
CASSHLSDRLYGYTF
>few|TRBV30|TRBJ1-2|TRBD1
TGTGCCTGGAGTGCCCTGGGACAGGGAGGGTATGGCTACACCTTC
CAWSALGQGGYGYTF
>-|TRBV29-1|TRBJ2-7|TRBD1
TGCAGCCGGGGGGACAGGGGTCAGGACGAGCAGTACTTC
CSRGDRGQDEQYF
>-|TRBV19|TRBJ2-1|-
TGTGCCAGTAGTATAGATAGCGGAGGGTACAATGAGCAGTTCTTC
CASSIDSGGYNEQFF
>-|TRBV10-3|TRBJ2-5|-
TGTGCCATCCGGGACCCGGGGCTGGAGACCCAGTACTTC
CAIRDPGLETQYF
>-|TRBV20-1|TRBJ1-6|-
TGCAGTGCTAGTGTTAGCTCCTATAATTCACCCCTCCACTTT
CSASVSSYNSPLHF
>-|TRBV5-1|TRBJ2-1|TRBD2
TGCGCCAGCAGCTTGGAGGTAGCGGGCCCCCACAATGAGCAGTTCTTC
CASSLEVAGPHNEQFF
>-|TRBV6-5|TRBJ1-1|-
TGTGCCAGCAACCCCCATCAGGGTCTGGGAGGAGCTTTCTTT
CASNPHQGLGGAFF
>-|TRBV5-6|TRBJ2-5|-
TGTGCCAGCAGCTTGTTCGGGGGCGGGGAGACCCAGTACTTC
CASSLFGGGETQYF
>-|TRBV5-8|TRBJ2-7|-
TGTGCCAGCAGCTTGGACACAGGGAGGCACGAGCAGTACTTC
CASSLDTGRHEQYF
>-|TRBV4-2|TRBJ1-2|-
TGTGCCAGCAGCCAAGAGCGGTCCGGTTATGGCTACACCTTC
CASSQERSGYGYTF
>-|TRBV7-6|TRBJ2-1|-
TGTGCCAGCAGCTCCCCCTCCAGCTCCTACAATGAGCAGTTCTTC
CASSSPSSSYNEQFF
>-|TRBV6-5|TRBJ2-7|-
TGTGCCAGCAGCCGGACCTTTCAACAGGGCGAGCAGTACTTC
CASSRTFQQGEQYF
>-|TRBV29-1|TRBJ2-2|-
TGCAGCGTTGAGGATTGGAGCACCGGGGAGCTGTTTTTT
CSVEDWSTGELFF
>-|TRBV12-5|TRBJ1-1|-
TGTGCTAGTGGTTTAGTGAACACTGAAGCTTTCTTT
CASGLVNTEAFF
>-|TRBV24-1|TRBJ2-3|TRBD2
TGTGCCACCAGTGCCCACGGGGGGAGGGATACGCAGTATTTT
CATSAHGGRDTQYF
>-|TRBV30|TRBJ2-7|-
TGTGCCTCTCTTGACCCATCCTACGAGCAGTACTTC
CASLDPSYEQYF
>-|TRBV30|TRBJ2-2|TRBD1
TGTGCCTGGAGTGTACCTACAGGGGGCCCCACCGGGGAGCTGTTTTTT
CAWSVPTGGPTGELFF
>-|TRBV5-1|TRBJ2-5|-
TGCGCCAGCAGCTTGGGGGGGACAACGCAGGGATGGGAGACCCAGTACTTC
CASSLGGTTQGWETQYF
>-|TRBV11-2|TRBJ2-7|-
TGTGCCAGCAGCTTTCACTACGAGCAGTACTTC
CASSFHYEQYF
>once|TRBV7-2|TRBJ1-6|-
TGTGCCAGCAGTTGGGATTCGGGGTCCTATAATTCACCCCTCCACTTT
CASSWDSGSYNSPLHF
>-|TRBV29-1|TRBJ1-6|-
TGCAGCGTTGGGGGGGGCGGATCACCCCTCCACTTT
CSVGGGGSPLHF
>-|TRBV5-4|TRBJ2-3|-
TGTGCCAGCATCCCGACTCCGGGGGATACGCAGTATTTT
CASIPTPGDTQYF
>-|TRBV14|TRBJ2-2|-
TGTGCCAGCAGCCCACCCCCATCGAACACCGGGGAGCTGTTTTTT
CASSPPPSNTGELFF
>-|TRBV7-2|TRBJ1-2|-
TGTGCCAGCAGCTTAGAGGGGGGTAGGGGGAACAACTATGGCTACACCTTC
CASSLEGGRGNNYGYTF
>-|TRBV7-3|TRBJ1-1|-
TGTGCCAGCAGCTTAAGGCCAGGGAGAGAGACTGAAGCTTTCTTT
CASSLRPGRETEAFF
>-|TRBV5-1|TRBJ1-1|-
TGCGCCAGCAGCTTGGGCAGGGAAGTTCGAGCTTTCTTT
CASSLGREVRAFF
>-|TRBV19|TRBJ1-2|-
TGTGCCAGTAGCCCCCGGCGGGACGTCTATGGCTACACCTTC
CASSPRRDVYGYTF
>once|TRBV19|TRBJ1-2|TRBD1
TGTGCCAGTAGGACAGGGTGGATGGGTGGCTACACCTTC
CASRTGWMGGYTF
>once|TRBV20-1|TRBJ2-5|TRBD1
TGCAGTGCCCGGGACAGACAGACCCAGTACTTC
CSARDRQTQYF